What follows describes a single T cell receptor (beta chain). These data are taken from a study of blood T cell repertoires in COVID-19. The overall study: From the United States, Italy and Spain came samples of acute and convalescent COVID-19. PBMCs, B-cell-depleted T cells, or T cells provided the cDNA or gDNA that made up the material.

In the study's own analysis: Amplification with reference gene primers provided the estimates of nucleated cell counts. Sequencing was performed with immunoSEQ multiplex PCR; in TCRdb, only in-frame clones are kept and a portion is missing. The V and J calls and clone size come from that table; D and trimming were worked out from the DNA. This repertoire shows roughly 500,000 clones, roughly nine tenths found once; its top ten account for about 0.91%. Seattle enrolled patients during active infection and tracked them longitudinally. Germline CDR1 MNHEY, CDR2 SVGAGI. Trimming took 6 bases from V and 7 from J, leaving 12 bases between them. This CDR3 spans 12 amino acids.

Sequences were obtained from peripheral blood. This TCR came from a young man with COVID-19, enrolled during active disease. The genes are TRBV6-5 and TRBJ2-5; a possible D gene is TRBD1 (6 bases). CDR3 region: CASRQGEGTQYF. The CDR3 bases are TGTGCCAGCAGACAGGGAGAGGGGACCCAGTACTTC.